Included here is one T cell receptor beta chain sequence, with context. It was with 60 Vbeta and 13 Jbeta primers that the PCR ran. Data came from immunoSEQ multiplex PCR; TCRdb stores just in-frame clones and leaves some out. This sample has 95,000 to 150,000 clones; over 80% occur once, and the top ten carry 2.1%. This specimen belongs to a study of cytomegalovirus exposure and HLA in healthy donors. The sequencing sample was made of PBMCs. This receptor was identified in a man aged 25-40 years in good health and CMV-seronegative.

This CDR3 is CASSFIPNLGDEQFF. The CDR3 nucleotides read TGTGCCAGCAGTTTTATCCCGAACCTAGGGGATGAGCAGTTCTTC. V is TRBV6-5 and J is TRBJ2-1; D is perhaps TRBD1 (5 bases). V gave up 4 bases and J gave up 8 bases, with 18 bases separating them. Germline CDR1 reads MNHEY; CDR2 reads SVGAGI. The CDR3 runs 15 residues.